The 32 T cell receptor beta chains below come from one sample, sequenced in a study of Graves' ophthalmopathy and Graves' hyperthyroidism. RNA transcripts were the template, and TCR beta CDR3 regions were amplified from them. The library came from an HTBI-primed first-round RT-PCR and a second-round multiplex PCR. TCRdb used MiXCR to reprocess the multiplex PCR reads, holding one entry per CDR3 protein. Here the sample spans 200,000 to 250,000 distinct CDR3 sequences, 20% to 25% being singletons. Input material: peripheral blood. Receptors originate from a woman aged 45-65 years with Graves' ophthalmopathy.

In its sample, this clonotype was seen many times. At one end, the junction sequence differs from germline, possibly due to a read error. CDR3 bases: TGTGCCAGCCGCCCCCTGGTCGGCGCCTATCATTCACCCCTCCACTTT. This translates into CASRPLVGAYHSPLHF. V gene TRBV5-5 combines with J gene TRBJ1-6; D gene unclear. CDR1 is SGHKS and CDR2 is YYEKEE in the germline V gene (reference sequence). The CDR3 is 16 residues long.

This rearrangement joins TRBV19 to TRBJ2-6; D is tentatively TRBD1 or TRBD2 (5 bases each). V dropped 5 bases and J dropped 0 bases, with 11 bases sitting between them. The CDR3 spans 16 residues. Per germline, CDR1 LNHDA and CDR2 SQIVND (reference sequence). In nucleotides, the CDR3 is TGTGCCAGTAGTGAAGGGGACCTCTCTGGGGCCAACGTCCTGACTTTC. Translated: CASSEGDLSGANVLTF.

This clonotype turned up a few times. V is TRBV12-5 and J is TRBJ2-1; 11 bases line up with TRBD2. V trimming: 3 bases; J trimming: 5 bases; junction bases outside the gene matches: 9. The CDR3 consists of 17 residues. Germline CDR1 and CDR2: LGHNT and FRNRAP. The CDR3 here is CASGFVMTSGTDNEQFF. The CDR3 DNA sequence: TGTGCTAGTGGTTTTGTAATGACTAGCGGGACCGACAATGAGCAGTTCTTC.

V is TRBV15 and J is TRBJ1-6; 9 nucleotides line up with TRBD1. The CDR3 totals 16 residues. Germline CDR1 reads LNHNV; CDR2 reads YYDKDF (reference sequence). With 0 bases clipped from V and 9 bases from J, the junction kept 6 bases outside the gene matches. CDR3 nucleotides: TGTGCCACCAGCAGAGATGAGGGACAGGGAGGTTCACCCCTCCACTTT. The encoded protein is CATSRDEGQGGSPLHF.

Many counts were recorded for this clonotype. This CDR3 reads CASSWKDSRREQYF. The CDR3 bases are TGCGCCAGCAGCTGGAAGGACAGCCGACGCGAGCAGTACTTC. The chain recombines TRBV5-1 with TRBJ2-7, with a possible D match to TRBD1 (6 bases). V lost 3 bases, J lost 6 bases, and 16 bases lay in between. CDR3 length: 14 amino acids. Germline lookup yields CDR1 SGHRS and CDR2 YFSETQ.

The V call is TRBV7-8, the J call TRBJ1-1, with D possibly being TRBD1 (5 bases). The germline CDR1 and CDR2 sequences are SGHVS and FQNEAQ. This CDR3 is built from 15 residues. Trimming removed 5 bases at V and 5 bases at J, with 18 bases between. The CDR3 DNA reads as TGTGCCAGCAGCACCCCCCTCAGGGTCCCAACTGAAGCTTTCTTT. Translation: CASSTPLRVPTEAFF.

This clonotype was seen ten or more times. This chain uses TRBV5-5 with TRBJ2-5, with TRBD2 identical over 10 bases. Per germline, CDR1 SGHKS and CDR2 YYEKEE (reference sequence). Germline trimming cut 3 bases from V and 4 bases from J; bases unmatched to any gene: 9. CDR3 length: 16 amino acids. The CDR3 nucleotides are TGTGCCAGCAGCTCCCCTAGCGGGAGTGGGACAGAGACCCAGTACTTC. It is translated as CASSSPSGSGTETQYF.

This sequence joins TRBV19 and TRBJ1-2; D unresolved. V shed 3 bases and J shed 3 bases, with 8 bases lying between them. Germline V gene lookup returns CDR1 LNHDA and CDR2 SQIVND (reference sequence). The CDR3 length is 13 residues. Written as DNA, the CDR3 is TGTGCCAGTAGTATCAGATCGGACTATGGCTACACCTTC. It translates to CASSIRSDYGYTF.

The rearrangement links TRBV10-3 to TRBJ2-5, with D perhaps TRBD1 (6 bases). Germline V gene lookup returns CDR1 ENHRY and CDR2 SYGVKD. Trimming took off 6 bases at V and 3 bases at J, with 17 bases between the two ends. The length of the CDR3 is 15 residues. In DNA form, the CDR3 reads TGTGCCATCAGAAGCCCGGGACACCCCGAAGAGACCCAGTACTTC. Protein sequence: CAIRSPGHPEETQYF.

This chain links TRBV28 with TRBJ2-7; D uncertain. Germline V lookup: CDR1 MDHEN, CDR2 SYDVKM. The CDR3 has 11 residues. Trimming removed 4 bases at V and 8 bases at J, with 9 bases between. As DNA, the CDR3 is TGTGCCAGCAGTTCCCTGGAGCAGCAGTACTTC. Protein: CASSSLEQQYF.

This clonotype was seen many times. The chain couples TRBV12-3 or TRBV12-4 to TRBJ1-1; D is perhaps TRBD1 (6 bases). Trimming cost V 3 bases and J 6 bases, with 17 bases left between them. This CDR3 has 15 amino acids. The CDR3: CASSFNQGIFAEAFF. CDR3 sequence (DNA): TGTGCCAGCAGTTTTAATCAGGGGATCTTCGCTGAAGCTTTCTTT.

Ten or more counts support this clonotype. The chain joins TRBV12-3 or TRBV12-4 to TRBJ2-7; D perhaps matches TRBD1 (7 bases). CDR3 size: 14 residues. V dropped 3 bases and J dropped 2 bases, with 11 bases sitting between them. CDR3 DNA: TGTGCCAGCAGTTTGACAGGGAGGACCTACGAGCAGTACTTC. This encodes CASSLTGRTYEQYF.

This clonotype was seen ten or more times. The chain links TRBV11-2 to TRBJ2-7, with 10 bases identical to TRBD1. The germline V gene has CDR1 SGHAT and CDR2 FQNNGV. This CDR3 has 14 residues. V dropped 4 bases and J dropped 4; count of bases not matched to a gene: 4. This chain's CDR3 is CASSWTGGGYEQYF. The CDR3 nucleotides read TGTGCCAGCAGCTGGACAGGGGGAGGGTACGAGCAGTACTTC.

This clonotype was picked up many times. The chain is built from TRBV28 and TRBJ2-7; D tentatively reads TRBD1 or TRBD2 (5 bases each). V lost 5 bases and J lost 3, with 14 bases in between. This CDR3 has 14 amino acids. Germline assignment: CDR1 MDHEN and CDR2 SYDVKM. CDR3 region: CASSAPAGSYEQYF. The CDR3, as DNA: TGTGCCAGCAGTGCCCCGGCAGGGAGCTACGAGCAGTACTTC.

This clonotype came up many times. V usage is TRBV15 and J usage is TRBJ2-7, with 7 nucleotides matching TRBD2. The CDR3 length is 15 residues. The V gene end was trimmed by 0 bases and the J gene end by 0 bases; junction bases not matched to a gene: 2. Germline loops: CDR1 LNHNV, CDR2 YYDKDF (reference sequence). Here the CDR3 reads CATSREASGSYEQYF. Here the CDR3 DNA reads TGTGCCACCAGCAGAGAAGCTAGCGGCTCCTACGAGCAGTACTTC.

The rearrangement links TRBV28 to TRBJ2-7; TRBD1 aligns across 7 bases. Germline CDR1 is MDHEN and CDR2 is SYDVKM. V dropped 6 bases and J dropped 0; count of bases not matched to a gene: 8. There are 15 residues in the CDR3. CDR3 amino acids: CASRQDRASSYEQYF. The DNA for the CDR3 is TGTGCCAGCAGACAAGACAGGGCTTCCTCCTACGAGCAGTACTTC.

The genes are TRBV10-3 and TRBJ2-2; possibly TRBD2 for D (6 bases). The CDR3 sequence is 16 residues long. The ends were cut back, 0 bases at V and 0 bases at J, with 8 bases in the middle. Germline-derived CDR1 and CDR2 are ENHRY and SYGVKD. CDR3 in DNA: TGTGCCATCAGTGAGTCTGGCGGGACGAACACCGGGGAGCTGTTTTTT. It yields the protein CAISESGGTNTGELFF.

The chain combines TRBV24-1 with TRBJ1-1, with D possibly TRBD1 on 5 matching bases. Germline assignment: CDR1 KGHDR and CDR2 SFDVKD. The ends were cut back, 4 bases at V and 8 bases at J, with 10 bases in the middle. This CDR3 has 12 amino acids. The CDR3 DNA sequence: TGTGCCACCAGTGACATTGGGGGAGAAGCTTTCTTT. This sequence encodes CATSDIGGEAFF.

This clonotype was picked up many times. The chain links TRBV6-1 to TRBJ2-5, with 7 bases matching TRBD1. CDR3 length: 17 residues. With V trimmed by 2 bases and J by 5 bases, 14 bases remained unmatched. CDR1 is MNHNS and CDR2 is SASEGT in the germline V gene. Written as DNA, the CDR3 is TGTGCCAGCAGTGAATGGGGTGGAAGGGGGCTTCCGGAGACCCAGTACTTC. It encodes CASSEWGGRGLPETQYF.

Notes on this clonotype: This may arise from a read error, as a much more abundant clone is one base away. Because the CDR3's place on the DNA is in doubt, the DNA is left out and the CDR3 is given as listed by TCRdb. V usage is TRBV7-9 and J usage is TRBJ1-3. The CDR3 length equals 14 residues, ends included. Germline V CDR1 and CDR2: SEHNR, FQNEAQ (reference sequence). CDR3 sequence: CASSFVAPGNTIHF.

The chain's CDR3 is CASSDRGRVFYEQYF. In DNA form, the CDR3 reads TGTGCCAGCAGCGACCGCGGGCGGGTCTTCTACGAGCAGTACTTC. The chain combines TRBV9 with TRBJ2-7; weak D call: TRBD2 (5 bases). There are 15 residues in the CDR3. V was pared by 3 bases and J by 3 bases, with 16 bases between. CDR1 SGDLS and CDR2 YYNGEE come from the germline V gene. Variable domain in full (rest from reference TRBV9 and TRBJ2-7): DSGVTQTPKHLITATGQRVTLRCSPRSGDLSVYWYQQSLDQGLQFLIQYYNGEERAKGNILERFSAQQFPDLHSELNLSSLELGDSALYFCASSDRGRVFYEQYFGPGTRLTVT.

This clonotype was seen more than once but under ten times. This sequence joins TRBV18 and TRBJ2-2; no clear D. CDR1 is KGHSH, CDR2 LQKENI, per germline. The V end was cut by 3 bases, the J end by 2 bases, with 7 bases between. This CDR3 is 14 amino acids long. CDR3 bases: TGTGCCAGCTCACCTTTAACCAACACCGGGGAGCTGTTTTTT. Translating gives CASSPLTNTGELFF.

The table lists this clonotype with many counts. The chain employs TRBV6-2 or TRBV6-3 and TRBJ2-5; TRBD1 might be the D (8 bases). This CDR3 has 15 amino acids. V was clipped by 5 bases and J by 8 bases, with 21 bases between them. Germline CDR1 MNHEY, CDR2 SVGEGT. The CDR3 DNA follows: TGTGCCAGCAGTCCTCGACAGGGGAGGGCCATAACCCAGTACTTC. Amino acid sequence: CASSPRQGRAITQYF.

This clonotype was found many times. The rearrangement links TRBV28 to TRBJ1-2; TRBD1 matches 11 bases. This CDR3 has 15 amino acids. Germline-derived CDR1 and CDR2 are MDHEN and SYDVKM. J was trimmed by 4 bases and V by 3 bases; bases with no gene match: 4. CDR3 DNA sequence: TGTGCCAGCAGTTTCTCCGGGACAGGGGGCTATGGCTACACCTTC. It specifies CASSFSGTGGYGYTF.

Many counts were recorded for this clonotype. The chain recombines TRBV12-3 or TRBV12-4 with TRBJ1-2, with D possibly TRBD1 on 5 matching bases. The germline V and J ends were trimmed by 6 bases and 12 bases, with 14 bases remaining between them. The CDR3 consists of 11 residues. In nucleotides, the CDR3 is TGTGCCAGCAGCGACAGTTACGGCAACACCTTC. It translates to CASSDSYGNTF.

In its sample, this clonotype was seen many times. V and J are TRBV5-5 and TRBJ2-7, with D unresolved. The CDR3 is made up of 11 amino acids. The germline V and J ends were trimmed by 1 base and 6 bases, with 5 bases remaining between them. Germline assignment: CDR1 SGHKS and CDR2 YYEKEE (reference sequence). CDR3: CASSLSSEQYF. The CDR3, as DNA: TGTGCCAGCAGCTTGTCATCCGAGCAGTACTTC.

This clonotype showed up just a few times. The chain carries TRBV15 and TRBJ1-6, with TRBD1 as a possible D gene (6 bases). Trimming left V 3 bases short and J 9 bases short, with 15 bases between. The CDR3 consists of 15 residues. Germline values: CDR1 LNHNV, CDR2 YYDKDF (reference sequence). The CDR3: CATSSEQGTFSPLHF. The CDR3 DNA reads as TGTGCCACCAGCAGTGAACAGGGTACCTTTTCACCCCTCCACTTT.

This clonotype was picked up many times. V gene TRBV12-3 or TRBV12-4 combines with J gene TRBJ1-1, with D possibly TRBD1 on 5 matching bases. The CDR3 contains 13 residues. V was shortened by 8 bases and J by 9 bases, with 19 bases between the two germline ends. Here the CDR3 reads CASVQNRRGKAFF. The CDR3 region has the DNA TGTGCCAGCGTCCAGAACCGGCGGGGGAAAGCTTTCTTT.

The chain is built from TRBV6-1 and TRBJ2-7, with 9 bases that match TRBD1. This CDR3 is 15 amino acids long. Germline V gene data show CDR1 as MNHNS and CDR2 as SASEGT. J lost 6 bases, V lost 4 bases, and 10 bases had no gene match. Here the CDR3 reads CASSGPGTGIGEQYF. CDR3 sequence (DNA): TGTGCCAGCAGTGGACCCGGGACAGGGATCGGCGAGCAGTACTTC.

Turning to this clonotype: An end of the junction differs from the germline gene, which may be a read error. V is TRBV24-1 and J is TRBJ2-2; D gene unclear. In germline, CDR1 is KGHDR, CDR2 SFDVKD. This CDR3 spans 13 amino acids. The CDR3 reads CATGEIATGELFF. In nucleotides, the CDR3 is TGTGCCACCGGTGAAATTGCCACCGGGGAGCTGTTTTTT.

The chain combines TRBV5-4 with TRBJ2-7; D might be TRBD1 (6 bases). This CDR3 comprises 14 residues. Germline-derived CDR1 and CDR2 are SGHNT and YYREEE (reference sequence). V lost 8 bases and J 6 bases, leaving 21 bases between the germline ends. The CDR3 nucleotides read TGTGCCAGTCACAACCCGACAGGCCGGGCCGAGCAGTACTTC. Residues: CASHNPTGRAEQYF.

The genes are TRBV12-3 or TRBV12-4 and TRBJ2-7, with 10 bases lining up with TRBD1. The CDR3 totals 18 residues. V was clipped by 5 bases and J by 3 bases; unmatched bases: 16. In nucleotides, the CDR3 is TGTGCCAGCAGTGGTCCCGGGACAGGGGTTCGTATGGGCTACGAGCAGTACTTC. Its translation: CASSGPGTGVRMGYEQYF.